This T cell receptor (beta chain) emerged from a study of cytomegalovirus exposure and HLA in healthy donors. Study context: Most genotyped donors, 81% of 300 to 400, had Caucasian-associated genetic ancestry.

Study-level results: With later analysis, a missense DCLRE1C variant became linked to TCR beta V- and J-gene trimming. Reportedly, HLA-A and HLA-B alleles of most subjects were accurately predicted from TCR beta. In a later analysis, specific HLA alleles were associated with around 17,000 TCR beta sequences at a 0.05 false discovery rate.

The PCR ran on 60 Vbeta and 13 Jbeta primers. Using immunoSEQ multiplex PCR, the repertoire was profiled, and TCRdb retains in-frame clones only, with some absent. Among over 150,000 clones, 84% were seen once, and the ten largest hold around 4.8%. This clone has only a few counts. Its antigen is not known. Germline V gene lookup returns CDR1 SGHRS and CDR2 YFSETQ. The CDR3 runs to 13 residues. Trimming took off 7 bases at V and 5 bases at J, with 13 bases between the two ends. The V and J genes are TRBV5-1 and TRBJ2-4, with a possible D match to TRBD1 (6 bases). Sequencing input: PBMCs. The TCR sequence derives from a man younger than 35 in good health and CMV-seronegative. The CDR3 DNA is TGCGCCAGCCACCAGGGGCCCGAAAACATTCAGTACTTC. Protein product: CASHQGPENIQYF.